These 20 T cell receptor beta chains were all obtained from the same sample, sequenced in a study of CD8+CD57+ T cells in acquired aplastic anemia. An expansion of CD8+CD57+ cells by flow cytometry had been shown in patients chosen for sequencing. Investigators profiled TCR beta VDJ and CDR3 from genomic DNA template. One entry per CDR3 protein, called by TCRdb with MiXCR from the reads. Of around 250,000 distinct CDR3 sequences listed, 82% are singletons. The sequenced sample was sorted CD4+, CD8+, or CD8+CD57+ T cells (not recorded which) from PBMCs. The receptors were gathered from a human donor with aplastic anemia.

As concerns this clonotype: The junction differs from germline at one of its ends, possibly a read error. The chain uses TRBV7-8 and TRBJ2-5; TRBD2 matches at 11 bases. Germline V gives CDR1 SGHVS, CDR2 FQNEAQ. The CDR3 sequence is 15 residues long. CDR3 nucleotides: TGTGCCAGCAGCATAGCGGGAGGGTACGAAACGCAGTATTACTTC. Amino acid sequence: CASSIAGGYETQYYF.

In regard to this clonotype: The CDR3 does not close with the conserved phenylalanine or tryptophan, likely indicating a read error. J is TRBJ2-5 and V is TRBV7-8, with D perhaps TRBD1 or TRBD2 (6 bases each). This CDR3 is 12 amino acids long. Germline V gene lookup returns CDR1 SGHVS and CDR2 FQNEAQ. V dropped 9 bases and J dropped 5 bases, with 13 bases sitting between them. The CDR3, as DNA: TGTGCCAGAAGGGGGGCTGGGGAGACCCAGTACTAC. As protein: CARRGAGETQYY.

As regards this clonotype: A read error may explain this, as a much larger clone is one base away. The rearrangement uses TRBV7-2 and TRBJ2-3; D is perhaps TRBD2 (6 bases). Germline V gives CDR1 SGHTA, CDR2 FQGNSA. The CDR3 length is 13 residues. CDR3 bases: TGTGCCAGCAGCTTAGGGGGAGGACCCGCTACGCATTTT. This gives the protein CASSLGGGPATHF. The whole variable domain, remainder taken from reference TRBV7-2 and TRBJ2-3, is GAGVSQSPSNKVTEKGKDVELRCDPISGHTALYWYRQSLGQGLEFLIYFQGNSAPDKSGLPSDRFSAERTGGSVSTLTIQRTQQEDSAVYLCASSLGGGPATHFGPGTRLTVL.

J is TRBJ1-5 and V is TRBV20-1, with D unresolved. Germline V CDR1 and CDR2: DFQATT, SNEGSKA (reference sequence). Trimming removed 0 bases from V and 6 bases from J, with 0 bases in between. The CDR3 has 10 amino acids. The CDR3 region has the DNA TGCAGTGCTAGAGATCAGCCCCAGCATTTT. Its translation is CSARDQPQHF.

To note about this clonotype: This is likely a read error, given that the CDR3 carries no conserved phenylalanine or tryptophan at its end. It is unclear where the CDR3 begins or ends on the DNA, so no DNA is shown, and the CDR3 is as TCRdb lists it. This sequence joins TRBV7-2 and TRBJ2-3; the tabulated D call, TRBD1, remains unverified against the DNA. Germline V CDR1 and CDR2: SGHTA, FQGNSA. The CDR3 numbers 13 amino acids, ends counted. The CDR3 here is CASSLGVGERPST.

Concerning this clonotype itself: Sequence at one end of the junction differs from germline and may be a read error. The chain joins TRBV7-9 to TRBJ2-3; the D gene is possibly TRBD2 (5 bases). Germline values: CDR1 SEHNR, CDR2 FQNEAQ (reference sequence). CDR3 length: 13 amino acids. CDR3 sequence: CASGYGGTEAHDF. CDR3 bases: TGTGCCAGCGGCTATGGAGGCACAGAGGCGCACGATTTT. The full variable domain, in which reference TRBV7-9 and TRBJ2-3 provide the parts outside the CDR3, is DTGVSQNPRHKITKRGQNVTFRCDPISEHNRLYWYRQTLGQGPEFLTYFQNEAQLEKSRLLSDRFSAERPKGSFSTLEIQRTEQGDSAMYLCASGYGGTEAHDFGPGTRLTVL.

J is TRBJ2-3 and V is TRBV7-2, with 7 bases lining up with TRBD2. V lost 4 bases, J lost 2 bases, and 6 bases stayed unmatched. The CDR3 covers 15 residues. In germline, CDR1 is SGHTA, CDR2 FQGNSA. CDR3 sequence: CASSSTSGITDTQYF. The CDR3 DNA is TGTGCCAGCAGCTCAACCAGCGGGATCACAGATACGCAGTATTTT.

A word on this clonotype: In this CDR3 the conserved last residue, phenylalanine or tryptophan, is missing, so a read error is likely. No DNA is shown, since the ends of the CDR3 on it are uncertain; the CDR3 is the one TCRdb lists. The chain has TRBV2 and TRBJ2-3; the table's D call, TRBD1, was not checked against the DNA. Germline V CDR1 and CDR2: SNHLY, FYNNEI. Counting both end residues, the CDR3 totals 13 amino acids. This CDR3 is CASSLGGRGLIPA.

The chain links TRBV28 to TRBJ1-2, with a weak D call TRBD1 (6 bases). CDR3 length: 14 amino acids. Per the germline V gene, CDR1 is MDHEN and CDR2 is SYDVKM. The V and J ends lost 6 bases and 5 bases respectively, with 16 bases between them. The CDR3 DNA follows: TGTGCCAGCAGCCGACTTACTACAGGGTATGGCTACACCTTC. Its protein product is CASSRLTTGYGYTF.

For this clonotype: Germline and junction disagree at one end, which may indicate a read error. The chain uses TRBV7-9 and TRBJ2-3, with D tentatively TRBD1 (6 bases). The CDR3 spans 14 residues. CDR1 is SEHNR and CDR2 is FQNEAQ in the germline V gene (reference sequence). CDR3 coding DNA: TGTGCCAGCAGCCCCGGGGCAGGGGCCCACACGGAGACGTTT. Its protein is CASSPGAGAHTETF.

Worth noting for this clonotype: Compared with germline, one end of the junction differs, possibly owing to a read error. CDR3: CASSIARRAYSDQFF. CDR3 coding DNA: TGTGCCAGCAGCATAGCTAGAAGAGCCTACAGTGATCAGTTCTTC. The chain carries TRBV7-9 and TRBJ2-1; D ambiguous. This CDR3 is built from 15 residues. Germline values: CDR1 SEHNR, CDR2 FQNEAQ (reference sequence).

This clonotype showed up just once. The chain carries TRBV2 and TRBJ2-7, with TRBD1 matching 8 bases. The CDR3 loop spans 13 amino acids. Per the germline V gene, CDR1 is SNHLY and CDR2 is FYNNEI. Trimming at V came to 6 bases and at J to 3 bases, leaving 4 bases not matched to a gene. The CDR3 reads CASRGTGDYEQYF. The CDR3 DNA is TGTGCCAGCAGGGGGACAGGAGACTACGAGCAGTACTTC.

This clonotype was observed at least ten times. The CDR3 loop is CASSNRDSGTDTQYF. The CDR3 bases are TGTGCCAGCAGTAATCGGGACAGCGGCACAGATACGCAGTATTTT. The chain is built from TRBV28 and TRBJ2-3, with 7 bases matching TRBD1. J was trimmed by 1 base and V by 5 bases; bases with no gene match: 6. The germline V gene encodes CDR1 MDHEN and CDR2 SYDVKM. This CDR3 region has 15 residues.

Regarding this clonotype: The CDR3 does not close with the conserved phenylalanine or tryptophan, likely indicating a read error. The limits of the CDR3 on the DNA are not certain, so only TCRdb's listed CDR3 is given. J is TRBJ2-5 and V is TRBV7-9; TRBD2 is taken as the D call from the table, unchecked against the DNA. In germline, CDR1 is SEHNR, CDR2 FQNEAQ (reference sequence). The CDR3 is 12 amino acids long, termini counted. This chain's CDR3 is CASSFERSAGSD.

This clonotype was observed a handful of times. Germline and junction disagree at one end, which may indicate a read error. V usage is TRBV7-8 and J usage is TRBJ2-5, with D unclear. Germline lookup yields CDR1 SGHVS and CDR2 FQNEAQ. The CDR3 contains 14 residues. The CDR3 DNA follows: TGTGCCACCAGCATAGGTCGAGACCAAGAGACCCAGTACTTC. Translation gives CATSIGRDQETQYF.

This clonotype occurred a few times. The gene calls are TRBV24-1 and TRBJ2-2, with TRBD1 matching over 7 bases. With V trimmed by 10 bases and J by 2 bases, 6 bases remained unmatched. Looked up from germline, CDR1 is KGHDR and CDR2 is SFDVKD. This CDR3 has 14 amino acids. For the CDR3, the DNA is TGTGCCACTGGCCCAGGGGGTAACACCGGGGAGCTGTTTTTT. It codes for CATGPGGNTGELFF.

This clonotype has more than one count but fewer than ten. This chain links TRBV7-6 with TRBJ1-1; possible D gene TRBD1, 5 bases. This CDR3 is built from 15 residues. CDR1 and CDR2 (germline): SGHVS, FNYEAQ. The V end lost 1 base, the J end lost 14 bases, and 23 bases lay between the germline ends. This chain's CDR3 is CASSLDAGGDYEQFF. The CDR3 nucleotides read TGTGCCAGCAGCTTAGACGCGGGGGGGGACTACGAGCAGTTCTTT.

The chain joins TRBV5-3 to TRBJ2-1; weak D call: TRBD2 (5 bases). TRBV5-3 carries the ORF label, with uncertain function. V lost 8 bases, J lost 8 bases, and 26 bases lay in between. This CDR3 spans 16 amino acids. The chain's CDR3 is CASSQQSGRAQDEQFF. In nucleotides, the CDR3 is TGTGCCAGCAGCCAACAGAGCGGAAGAGCTCAGGATGAGCAGTTCTTC.

A single count supports this clonotype. The rearrangement links TRBV7-9 to TRBJ1-6; 7 bases match TRBD1. The trim removed 5 bases at V and 0 bases at J, leaving 13 bases unmatched. The CDR3 sequence is 19 residues long. In germline, CDR1 is SEHNR, CDR2 FQNEAQ (reference sequence). CDR3 nucleotide sequence: TGTGCCAGCAGCCTACTAGCCGGACAGGTCAGCTCCTATAATTCACCCCTCCACTTT. The encoded protein is CASSLLAGQVSSYNSPLHF. Full variable domain (remainder filled in from reference TRBV7-9 and TRBJ1-6): DTGVSQNPRHKITKRGQNVTFRCDPISEHNRLYWYRQTLGQGPEFLTYFQNEAQLEKSRLLSDRFSAERPKGSFSTLEIQRTEQGDSAMYLCASSLLAGQVSSYNSPLHFGNGTRLTVT.

DNA of the CDR3: TGTGCCAGCAGTTTAGGGACAGACTACGAGCAGTACTTC. Translated, it gives CASSLGTDYEQYF. The V call is TRBV12-3 or TRBV12-4, the J call TRBJ2-7; D perhaps matches TRBD1 (6 bases). V lost 1 base and J lost 3, with 7 bases in between. The CDR3 is 13 amino acids.